This record covers a single T cell receptor beta chain. Its specificity is unknown. Data came from immunoSEQ multiplex PCR; TCRdb stores just in-frame clones and leaves some out. The sample records approximately 5,000 clones, about four fifths being singletons. The data stem from a study of chemoradiotherapy in HPV16-positive cancers. Across the whole study: A couple of HPV16-positive patients' cells yielded candidate HPV-specific clones and common motifs. Findings and caveats of the study: Non-HPV-specific T cells did not expand in tumors during treatment, whereas candidate HPV-specific clones and E7-related motifs did. The functional HPV-specific definition rests on just a couple of HPV16-positive patients.

Samples were taken several times over chemoradiotherapy. The germline gives CDR1 SGHTA, CDR2 FQGTGA. With V trimmed by 1 base and J by 1 base, 6 bases remained unmatched. CDR3 length: 16 amino acids. The specimen was tumor tissue, collected from a patient who underwent chemoradiotherapy. This sequence joins TRBV7-3 and TRBJ2-5; 7 bases agree with TRBD1. The TCR originated in a human donor with HPV-associated anogenital cancer. CDR3 in DNA: TGTGCCAGCAGCTTAAACCCCGGACAGGCCCAAGAGACCCAGTACTTC. Protein: CASSLNPGQAQETQYF.